This TCR beta chain was found in a study of preoperative IRX-2 immunotherapy in early breast cancer. The sample's treatment: preoperative locoregional IRX-2 cytokine immunotherapy. Trimming removed 2 bases at V and 4 bases at J, with 11 bases between. The CDR3 is made up of 13 amino acids. In germline, CDR1 is GTSNPN, CDR2 SVGIG (reference sequence). Clones were read by immunoSEQ multiplex PCR, and TCRdb kept only the in-frame ones, dropping some. The sample lists roughly 25,000 clones, about 77% occurring once. V is TRBV30 and J is TRBJ1-2; D is ambiguous. The receptor was isolated from a human donor with breast cancer. Sequencing used lymph node tissue, obtained before IRX-2 immunotherapy. The CDR3 spells CAWSKGVIYGYTF. The CDR3 bases are TGTGCCTGGAGTAAGGGAGTAATCTATGGCTACACCTTC.